The source of this T cell receptor beta chain is a study of PD-1 blockade in mismatch repair-deficient tumors. Study-level information: All were previously treated, progressing patients with about twelve mismatch repair-deficient cancer types.

TCRdb keeps only in-frame clones here, not all; method: immunoSEQ multiplex PCR. Among over 100,000 clones, about 74% were seen once, and the ten largest hold 4% to 6%. All patients were mismatch repair deficient, assessed by either PCR or immunohistochemistry. A few pembrolizumab responders had their TCRs sequenced. Worth noting for this clone: Its antigen remains unknown.

Study-wide results and limits: Tumor-resident clones, often undetectable pretreatment in blood, expanded then contracted after pembrolizumab.

This CDR3 is built from 18 residues. V dropped 5 bases and J dropped 7; count of bases not matched to a gene: 15. Germline values: CDR1 SQVTM, CDR2 ANQGSEA. V gene TRBV29-1 combines with J gene TRBJ2-2; 14 bases map to TRBD2. This receptor was taken from an adult with mismatch repair-deficient cancer. The sample here was peripheral blood, taken 60 weeks after starting pembrolizumab. The chain's CDR3 is CSVQLYSGLAGVLGELFF. Written as DNA, the CDR3 is TGCAGCGTTCAACTATACTCGGGACTAGCGGGAGTTCTCGGGGAGCTGTTTTTT.